These 22 T cell receptor beta chains were all obtained from the same sample, sequenced in a study of cytomegalovirus exposure and HLA in healthy donors. Primers included in the PCR were 60 Vbeta and 13 Jbeta primers. Data came from immunoSEQ multiplex PCR; TCRdb stores just in-frame clones and leaves some out. The data contain over 150,000 clones, approximately 82% of them singletons. Source material: PBMCs. The receptors derive from a girl aged 2-10 years in good health and CMV-seropositive.

The V gene is TRBV30, the J gene TRBJ1-2, with D possibly matching TRBD1 (6 bases). The CDR3 is made up of 14 amino acids. Trimming left V 8 bases short and J 4 bases short, with 20 bases between. Germline V gene data show CDR1 as GTSNPN and CDR2 as SVGIG (reference sequence). The CDR3 region has the DNA TGTGCCAGCACTTTGGGGGCCGTCGGCTATGGCTACACCTTC. Translation: CASTLGAVGYGYTF.

This chain connects TRBV5-1 to TRBJ2-5; a possible D gene is TRBD1 (6 bases). CDR3 size: 13 residues. Germline values: CDR1 SGHRS, CDR2 YFSETQ. Trimming took 8 bases from V and 7 from J, leaving 18 bases between them. The chain's CDR3 is CARHLTGSGTQYF. In nucleotides, the CDR3 is TGCGCCAGGCACCTGACAGGCAGCGGGACCCAGTACTTC.

This clone was seen only once. The gene calls are TRBV7-9 and TRBJ2-1, with TRBD2 identical over 14 bases. The germline V gene has CDR1 SEHNR and CDR2 FQNEAQ (reference sequence). The ends lost 5 bases at V and 8 bases at J; junction bases unmatched: 5. CDR3 length: 15 amino acids. As DNA, the CDR3 is TGTGCCAGCAGCCCGGGACTAGCGGGAGTGCATGAGCAGTTCTTC. Its protein product is CASSPGLAGVHEQFF.

V and J are TRBV9 and TRBJ2-3; possible D gene TRBD2, 5 bases. Germline V CDR1 and CDR2: SGDLS, YYNGEE. V gave up 4 bases and J gave up 2 bases, with 17 bases separating them. The CDR3 contains 16 residues. CDR3 bases: TGTGCCAGCAGCATCTCCGGGAACCCGAACACAGATACGCAGTATTTT. Amino acids: CASSISGNPNTDTQYF. The full variable domain, its missing parts supplied by reference TRBV9 and TRBJ2-3, is DSGVTQTPKHLITATGQRVTLRCSPRSGDLSVYWYQQSLDQGLQFLIQYYNGEERAKGNILERFSAQQFPDLHSELNLSSLELGDSALYFCASSISGNPNTDTQYFGPGTRLTVL.

The chain carries TRBV6-1 and TRBJ2-3, with a tentative D call TRBD2 (6 bases). The V end was cut by 3 bases, the J end by 3 bases, with 16 bases between. Germline lookup yields CDR1 MNHNS and CDR2 SASEGT. The CDR3 covers 16 residues. Written as DNA, the CDR3 is TGTGCCAGCAGTGACGGGACTCTCCAGAGTACAGATACGCAGTATTTT. It yields the protein CASSDGTLQSTDTQYF.

This clone was counted only a few times. This rearrangement joins TRBV10-1 to TRBJ1-1, with 7 bases matching TRBD1. V lost 1 base and J lost 1; bases outside the gene matches: 3. CDR1 is WNHNN, CDR2 SYGVQD, per germline (reference sequence). The CDR3 runs to 15 residues. CDR3 DNA: TGCGCCAGCAGTGAGTTTCCAGGGGGGAACACTGAAGCTTTCTTT. This gives the protein CASSEFPGGNTEAFF.

The chain employs TRBV11-3 and TRBJ2-1; D perhaps matches TRBD2 (6 bases). The CDR3 is made up of 13 amino acids. CDR1 and CDR2 from the germline V gene are SGHNT and YENEEA. V lost 5 bases and J 5 bases, leaving 10 bases between the germline ends. CDR3 coding DNA: TGTGCCAGCAGCCCCTTAGCGGACAATGAGCAGTTCTTC. This codes for CASSPLADNEQFF.

About this clone itself: The junction and the germline gene differ at one end; a read error may be behind it. This chain joins TRBV7-3 and TRBJ1-5, with 10 bases matching TRBD1. There are 17 residues in the CDR3. Germline V gives CDR1 SGHTA, CDR2 FQGTGA. CDR3 protein: CASSLTTGGHSNQLQHF. The CDR3 nucleotides are TGTGCCAGCAGCTTAACGACAGGGGGCCATAGCAATCAGCTCCAGCATTTT.

The chain couples TRBV10-3 to TRBJ1-3, with D tentatively TRBD1 (5 bases). V shed 7 bases and J shed 0 bases, with 10 bases lying between them. The CDR3 has 14 residues. Germline V CDR1 and CDR2: ENHRY, SYGVKD. CDR3 nucleotides: TGTGCCATCACGGGGGGGTTCTCTGGAAACACCATATATTTT. Translation gives CAITGGFSGNTIYF.

V gene TRBV7-3 combines with J gene TRBJ2-1, with D possibly matching TRBD1 (5 bases). The V end was cut by 6 bases, the J end by 10 bases, with 13 bases between. The germline CDR1 and CDR2 sequences are SGHTA and FQGTGA. The CDR3 has 12 residues. CDR3 residues: CASSQGPGEQFF. CDR3 nucleotides: TGTGCCAGCAGTCAGGGTCCGGGCGAGCAGTTCTTC.

This clone was observed a handful of times. This chain uses TRBV6-6 with TRBJ2-1, with D possibly TRBD1 on 5 matching bases. The germline V gene encodes CDR1 MNHNY and CDR2 SVGAGI (reference sequence). V gave up 4 bases and J gave up 1 base, with 11 bases separating them. The CDR3 is 15 amino acids. DNA of the CDR3: TGTGCCAGCAGTTCAGGGCGGTTGTCCTACAATGAGCAGTTCTTC. It encodes CASSSGRLSYNEQFF.

The genes are TRBV6-5 and TRBJ2-5; 10 nucleotides match TRBD1. J was trimmed by 3 bases and V by 6 bases; bases with no gene match: 7. CDR1 MNHEY and CDR2 SVGAGI come from the germline V gene. The CDR3 consists of 15 residues. The CDR3 protein is CASRKTGGGEETQYF. In DNA, the CDR3 is TGTGCCAGCAGAAAGACAGGGGGCGGAGAAGAGACCCAGTACTTC.

V and J are TRBV27 and TRBJ2-7; 9 nucleotides align to TRBD1. The V segment lost 0 bases and the J segment 6 bases; nucleotides outside the gene matches: 9. This CDR3 is 16 amino acids long. From germline, CDR1 is MNHEY and CDR2 SMNVEV (reference sequence). Here the CDR3 reads CASSLSRRDRDPEQYF. The CDR3 nucleotides are TGTGCCAGCAGTTTATCGAGACGGGACAGGGACCCCGAGCAGTACTTC.

In the case of this clone: Distinct nucleotide sequences in the sample also encode this CDR3. The chain couples TRBV6-5 to TRBJ1-5, with 11 bases identical to TRBD1. In germline, CDR1 is MNHEY, CDR2 SVGAGI. Germline trimming cut 2 bases from V and 6 bases from J; bases unmatched to any gene: 0. This CDR3 has 14 residues. CDR3 loop: CASSYGTGGQPQHF. The DNA for the CDR3 is TGTGCCAGCAGTTACGGGACAGGGGGTCAGCCCCAGCATTTT.

This chain connects TRBV6-5 to TRBJ2-7; 10 bases agree with TRBD2. With V trimmed by 5 bases and J by 1 base, 5 bases remained unmatched. The germline V gene encodes CDR1 MNHEY and CDR2 SVGAGI. The CDR3 contains 15 residues. Here the CDR3 reads CASSNRLAGSYEQYF. The CDR3 nucleotides read TGTGCCAGCAGTAACCGACTAGCGGGTTCCTACGAGCAGTACTTC.

The chain combines TRBV7-4 with TRBJ2-1; 8 bases agree with TRBD1. After removal of 5 bases from V and 7 bases from J, the junction contained 4 bases not matched to a gene. The CDR3 length is 13 residues. Germline CDR1 is SGHVT and CDR2 is SQSDAQ. For the CDR3, the DNA is TGTGCCAGCAGCCCGAGACAGGGGAATGAGCAGTTCTTC. Its translation is CASSPRQGNEQFF.

This clone was recorded only once. This rearrangement joins TRBV5-1 to TRBJ1-2, with D unresolved. This CDR3 region has 16 residues. V was cut by 0 bases and J by 3 bases, with 15 bases left in between. Germline lookup yields CDR1 SGHRS and CDR2 YFSETQ. The CDR3 loop is CASSLDMELSDYGYTF. The CDR3 nucleotides read TGCGCCAGCAGCTTGGATATGGAGTTAAGTGACTATGGCTACACCTTC.

Comment on this clone: Germline is not matched at one junction end, which may reflect a read error. The chain uses TRBV4-1 and TRBJ2-3, with TRBD1 as a possible D gene (5 bases). The CDR3 is made up of 13 amino acids. Per the germline V gene, CDR1 is MGHRA and CDR2 is YSYEKL. The CDR3 loop reads CASSQEVFCDRHF. Here the CDR3 DNA reads TGCGCCAGCAGCCAAGAAGTCTTTTGTGACAGACATTTT.

V gene TRBV5-1 combines with J gene TRBJ1-1, with 8 bases that match TRBD1. This CDR3 region has 16 residues. Germline trimming cut 0 bases from V and 0 bases from J; bases unmatched to any gene: 4. In germline, CDR1 is SGHRS, CDR2 YFSETQ. The CDR3 nucleotides are TGCGCCAGCAGCTTGGATGACAGGGGCCTGAACACTGAAGCTTTCTTT. As protein: CASSLDDRGLNTEAFF.

The chain carries TRBV4-1 and TRBJ2-7, with TRBD2 identical over 8 bases. CDR1 and CDR2 (germline): MGHRA, YSYEKL. There are 16 residues in the CDR3. J lost 4 bases, V lost 1 base, and 9 bases had no gene match. The CDR3 is CASSQGVAGSLYEQYF. The CDR3, as DNA: TGCGCCAGCAGCCAAGGGGTAGCGGGGTCTCTGTACGAGCAGTACTTC.

The V and J genes are TRBV7-6 and TRBJ2-2; D is possibly TRBD2 (5 bases). The CDR3 contains 16 residues. The V end lost 7 bases, the J end lost 2 bases, and 17 bases lay between the germline ends. Germline assignment: CDR1 SGHVS and CDR2 FNYEAQ. The CDR3 DNA reads as TGTGCCAGCACCCACCCGTTGAGGGATAACACCGGGGAGCTGTTTTTT. Amino acid sequence: CASTHPLRDNTGELFF.

V gene TRBV7-9 combines with J gene TRBJ1-2, with D maybe TRBD1 (6 bases). Germline V lookup: CDR1 SEHNR, CDR2 FQNEAQ (reference sequence). The CDR3 is 15 amino acids. V lost 1 base and J lost 2, with 11 bases in between. As DNA, the CDR3 is TGTGCCAGCAGCTTAGGTGGGCAGGGGAACTATGGCTACACCTTC. Translation gives CASSLGGQGNYGYTF.